Below, 24 T cell receptor beta chains from the same sample are listed, as sequenced in a study of shared clonotypes between healthy human individuals (dated by TCRdb to 2018 to 2020). The library relied on the immunoSEQ multiplex PCR assay. Drawn from immuneACCESS, this table holds only the in-frame rearrangements with V and J called that TCRdb kept. Clones are partly lost; checked studies trace under half to an unresolved V gene and leave the rest unexplained. Across this sample there are about 2.4 million clones, with 93% seen only once. The top ten hold 0.35% to 0.45% of the sample. Sequencing was carried out using naive CD4+ T cells from PBMCs. According to the study, the label for this sample's cell subset or site signals: CD45RA+ positively selected. The receptor source for this set is a man aged 18 to 30 in good health. Some clones in this sample may be carry-over from other donors' samples.

This clone was seen a handful of times. The V and J genes are TRBV19 and TRBJ1-5; tentative D call: TRBD1 (6 bases). Trimming shortened V by 3 bases and J by 9 bases, and 15 bases separated the two germline ends. The CDR3 extends over 14 amino acids. CDR1 is LNHDA, CDR2 SQIVND, per germline (reference sequence). The CDR3 here is CASSINSGGGPQHF. In nucleotides, the CDR3 is TGTGCCAGTAGTATCAACAGCGGAGGGGGGCCCCAGCATTTT.

V and J are TRBV5-1 and TRBJ1-2, with TRBD1 matching 11 bases. V was pared by 4 bases and J by 5 bases, with 4 bases of the junction left unmatched. Germline CDR1 reads SGHRS; CDR2 reads YFSETQ. The CDR3 covers 14 residues. The CDR3 spells CASSAGDRGYGYTF. The DNA for the CDR3 is TGCGCCAGCAGCGCAGGGGACAGGGGGTATGGCTACACCTTC.

CDR3 amino acids: CAWSVWSSGANVLTF. CDR3 coding DNA: TGTGCCTGGAGTGTTTGGTCCTCTGGGGCCAACGTCCTGACTTTC. The chain links TRBV30 to TRBJ2-6; D is ambiguous. V lost 0 bases to trimming and J lost 0 bases, with 6 bases between them. Germline CDR1 reads GTSNPN; CDR2 reads SVGIG (reference sequence). CDR3 length equals 15 residues.

The V gene is TRBV25-1, the J gene TRBJ2-2; 8 bases map to TRBD2. CDR1 MGHDK and CDR2 SYGVNS come from the germline V gene. CDR3 length: 13 amino acids. V shed 7 bases and J 6 bases; nucleotides not matched to a gene: 4. The CDR3 DNA follows: TGTGCCAGCACCGGGAGGGGCCCCGGGGAGCTGTTTTTT. It yields the protein CASTGRGPGELFF.

The V and J genes are TRBV30 and TRBJ2-1; D might be TRBD2 (5 bases). Germline V gene lookup returns CDR1 GTSNPN and CDR2 SVGIG (reference sequence). Trimming took off 8 bases at V and 9 bases at J, with 17 bases between the two ends. This CDR3 is built from 12 residues. The CDR3 nucleotides are TGTGCCAAGGAGCTAGTACTAGGTGAGCAGTTCTTC. Protein sequence: CAKELVLGEQFF.

This clone was counted once. This chain connects TRBV11-2 to TRBJ2-7, with D hard to call. The CDR3 is 14 residues long. Trimming pared 1 base from V and 3 bases from J, leaving 10 bases between. In germline, CDR1 is SGHAT, CDR2 FQNNGV. CDR3 nucleotides: TGTGCCAGCAGCTTAGTCCAGAAGGGCTACGAGCAGTACTTC. Protein: CASSLVQKGYEQYF. Combining the CDR3 with reference TRBV11-2 and TRBJ2-7 gives the whole variable domain EAGVAQSPRYKIIEKRQSVAFWCNPISGHATLYWYQQILGQGPKLLIQFQNNGVVDDSQLPKDRFSAERLKGVDSTLKIQPAKLEDSAVYLCASSLVQKGYEQYFGPGTRLTVT.

The chain recombines TRBV9 with TRBJ1-2, with D perhaps matching TRBD1 (6 bases). V was pared by 0 bases and J by 6 bases, with 9 bases between. Germline assignment: CDR1 SGDLS and CDR2 YYNGEE. There are 13 residues in the CDR3. The CDR3 DNA is TGTGCCAGCAGCGTAGGGAACAGGGATGGCTACACCTTC. It is translated as CASSVGNRDGYTF.

This rearrangement joins TRBV2 to TRBJ2-1; TRBD2 aligns across 7 bases. With 3 bases clipped from V and 5 bases from J, the junction kept 4 bases outside the gene matches. The V gene's germline CDR1 is SNHLY and CDR2 FYNNEI. The CDR3 runs 14 residues. The CDR3 DNA reads as TGTGCCAGCAGTGACCGCGGGGGTGACAATGAGCAGTTCTTC. Protein sequence: CASSDRGGDNEQFF.

The chain links TRBV5-6 to TRBJ2-2; TRBD2 is a possible D gene (6 bases). In germline, CDR1 is SGHDT, CDR2 YYEEEE. This CDR3 is 16 amino acids long. V was cut by 1 base and J by 3 bases, with 13 bases left in between. The CDR3 loop is CASSLTSGGYTGELFF. The CDR3 DNA sequence: TGTGCCAGCAGCTTGACGTCCGGGGGTTACACCGGGGAGCTGTTTTTT.

V is TRBV7-9 and J is TRBJ2-5; D may match TRBD1 or TRBD2 (6 bases each). V lost 5 bases to trimming and J lost 7 bases, with 14 bases between them. The CDR3 sequence is 13 residues long. The germline V gene encodes CDR1 SEHNR and CDR2 FQNEAQ (reference sequence). CDR3 nucleotides: TGTGCCAGCAGCCTCGAGGGGGGCGCGACCCAGTACTTC. The encoded protein is CASSLEGGATQYF.

J is TRBJ1-5 and V is TRBV18; D may be TRBD1 (6 bases). CDR1 is KGHSH, CDR2 LQKENI, per germline. Trimming stripped 6 bases from V and 1 base from J, with 16 bases between. The CDR3 contains 16 residues. Written as DNA, the CDR3 is TGTGCCAGCTCGCCCCAGGGGATCGAGAGCAATCAGCCCCAGCATTTT. Translation: CASSPQGIESNQPQHF.

The chain links TRBV27 to TRBJ1-2; D may be TRBD1 (6 bases). CDR1 is MNHEY and CDR2 is SMNVEV in the germline V gene (reference sequence). The length of the CDR3 is 14 residues. Trimming cost V 6 bases and J 8 bases, with 19 bases left between them. CDR3 protein: CASSRGGGAKGYTF. In nucleotides, the CDR3 is TGTGCCAGCAGCCGCGGCGGGGGCGCAAAAGGCTACACCTTC.

This rearrangement joins TRBV6-5 to TRBJ1-5; no clear D gene. The ends were cut back, 6 bases at V and 5 bases at J, with 14 bases in the middle. Germline-derived CDR1 and CDR2 are MNHEY and SVGAGI. This CDR3 is built from 14 residues. DNA of the CDR3: TGTGCCAGCAGCTCCGACCGGGGAGATCAGCCCCAGCATTTT. Its protein is CASSSDRGDQPQHF.

The V gene is TRBV28, the J gene TRBJ2-7; possible D gene TRBD1, 5 bases. Looked up from germline, CDR1 is MDHEN and CDR2 is SYDVKM. V was shortened by 3 bases and J by 5 bases, with 14 bases between the two germline ends. There are 14 residues in the CDR3. The DNA for the CDR3 is TGTGCCAGCAGTTTGTCTGGGGCCCGTCACGAGCAGTACTTC. Translating it yields CASSLSGARHEQYF.

The chain couples TRBV7-2 to TRBJ2-5; 9 bases are shared with TRBD2. V was pared by 0 bases and J by 2 bases, with 7 bases of the junction left unmatched. The CDR3 consists of 17 residues. Per the germline V gene, CDR1 is SGHTA and CDR2 is FQGNSA. The CDR3, as DNA: TGTGCCAGCAGCTTAGCTCGGGCTAGCGGGACTCAAGAGACCCAGTACTTC. Encoded protein: CASSLARASGTQETQYF.

This clone appeared once. This sequence joins TRBV19 and TRBJ2-4; D remains ambiguous. The CDR3 totals 14 residues. The germline gives CDR1 LNHDA, CDR2 SQIVND (reference sequence). Trimming cost V 8 bases and J 1 base, with 12 bases left between them. The CDR3 region is CASGMLGAKNIQYF. The CDR3 coding sequence is TGTGCCAGTGGGATGTTGGGGGCCAAAAACATTCAGTACTTC.

This sequence joins TRBV12-5 and TRBJ2-7, with D possibly TRBD1 on 5 matching bases. The V end was cut by 6 bases, the J end by 9 bases, with 15 bases between. The germline gives CDR1 LGHNT, CDR2 FRNRAP. The CDR3 spans 12 residues. CDR3 region: CASGPQGGGQYF. DNA for the CDR3: TGTGCTAGTGGGCCTCAGGGTGGCGGGCAGTACTTC.

The chain joins TRBV2 to TRBJ2-5, with 7 bases matching TRBD2. This CDR3 is 14 amino acids long. Germline V gene data show CDR1 as SNHLY and CDR2 as FYNNEI. After removal of 4 bases from V and 2 bases from J, the junction contained 4 bases not matched to a gene. The DNA of the CDR3 is TGTGCCAGCAGTGGGTTGCGGGGGCAAGAGACCCAGTACTTC. Translated, it gives CASSGLRGQETQYF.

The J gene is TRBJ2-1, the V gene TRBV29-1; D is unclear. In germline, CDR1 is SQVTM, CDR2 ANQGSEA. Trimming removed 3 bases at V and 2 bases at J, with 14 bases between. This CDR3 region has 15 residues. The CDR3 DNA reads as TGCAGCGTTGACACTTGGGTTGGCCCCTACAATGAGCAGTTCTTC. This encodes CSVDTWVGPYNEQFF.

This clone is a singleton in its sample. The chain uses TRBV9 and TRBJ2-7; 10 bases line up with TRBD1. The CDR3 contains 15 residues. V lost 4 bases to trimming and J lost 2 bases; unmatched junction nucleotides: 6. Germline V gene lookup returns CDR1 SGDLS and CDR2 YYNGEE. The CDR3 spells CASSPETGGPYEQYF. CDR3 sequence (DNA): TGTGCCAGCAGCCCCGAGACAGGGGGCCCCTACGAGCAGTACTTC. The full variable domain, completed using reference TRBV9 and TRBJ2-7, is DSGVTQTPKHLITATGQRVTLRCSPRSGDLSVYWYQQSLDQGLQFLIQYYNGEERAKGNILERFSAQQFPDLHSELNLSSLELGDSALYFCASSPETGGPYEQYFGPGTRLTVT.

This clone has more than one count but fewer than ten. Other DNA sequences in the sample encode the same CDR3. The chain uses TRBV11-2 and TRBJ1-5; D not certain. Trimming shortened V by 5 bases and J by 4 bases, and 9 bases separated the two germline ends. CDR1 is SGHAT and CDR2 is FQNNGV in the germline V gene. The CDR3 runs 13 residues. CDR3 in amino acids: CASSLTDNQPQHF. For the CDR3, the DNA is TGTGCCAGCAGCCTCACAGATAATCAGCCCCAGCATTTT.

This clone showed up just once. The V gene is TRBV29-1, the J gene TRBJ2-5, with D perhaps TRBD1 (5 bases). Germline V gene lookup returns CDR1 SQVTM and CDR2 ANQGSEA. CDR3 length equals 14 residues. Trimming shortened V by 1 base and J by 5 bases, and 14 bases separated the two germline ends. The chain's CDR3 is CSVEGWQGLETQYF. As DNA, the CDR3 is TGCAGCGTTGAAGGTTGGCAGGGTCTGGAGACCCAGTACTTC. Full variable domain (remainder filled in from reference TRBV29-1 and TRBJ2-5): SAVISQKPSRDICQRGTSLTIQCQVDSQVTMMFWYRQQPGQSLTLIATANQGSEATYESGFVIDKFPISRPNLTFSTLTVSNMSPEDSSIYLCSVEGWQGLETQYFGPGTRLLVL.

Only a few counts were recorded for this clone. The chain is built from TRBV28 and TRBJ1-5; D is unclear. The CDR3 extends over 15 amino acids. Germline lookup yields CDR1 MDHEN and CDR2 SYDVKM. The ends were cut back, 2 bases at V and 0 bases at J, with 8 bases in the middle. CDR3 nucleotide sequence: TGTGCCAGCAGTTTACAGGTCTATAGCAATCAGCCCCAGCATTTT. Protein: CASSLQVYSNQPQHF. The variable domain in full, completed from reference TRBV28 and TRBJ1-5, reads DVKVTQSSRYLVKRTGEKVFLECVQDMDHENMFWYRQDPGLGLRLIYFSYDVKMKEKGDIPEGYSVSREKKERFSLILESASTNQTSMYLCASSLQVYSNQPQHFGDGTRLSIL.

The CDR3 reads CASSQAGAAGETQYF. CDR3 in DNA: TGCGCCAGCAGCCAAGCTGGGGCAGCAGGGGAGACCCAGTACTTC. The J gene is TRBJ2-5, the V gene TRBV4-1, with a tentative D call TRBD1 (5 bases). Germline CDR1 MGHRA, CDR2 YSYEKL. This CDR3 spans 15 amino acids. Trimming took 1 base from V and 5 from J, leaving 14 bases between them.